This note documents a single TCR beta chain sequence. The antigen is not known. This record belongs to a study of T cell responses to AZD1222 COVID-19 vaccine. The repertoire was sequenced with immunoSEQ multiplex PCR; TCRdb's copy has only in-frame clones and lacks some. There are under 150,000 clones in the sample; around nine tenths occur only once, and roughly 3.6% lies in the top ten. Study outcomes and limitations: Spike was spanned by vaccine-associated CD4 TCRs, which were dominant at 160-218 and 743-854. Spike-specific TCR repertoires showed rising breadth and depth after two AZD1222 doses. Repertoires were obtained solely post-peak T cell response. In the spike-specific TCR repertoire, nearly half reportedly target unmutated variant regions.

The CDR3 spans 13 residues. The germline V and J ends were trimmed by 1 base and 3 bases, with 7 bases remaining between them. CDR1 is GTSNPN and CDR2 is SVGIG in the germline V gene (reference sequence). J is TRBJ1-5 and V is TRBV30; D unclear. This specimen was peripheral blood, taken on day 0 of AZD1222 vaccination. The clonotype was recovered from an adult in good health. The CDR3 DNA is TGTGCCTGGAGTGGGGTCTTCAATCAGCCCCAGCATTTT. This codes for CAWSGVFNQPQHF.